Sequencing of this T cell receptor (beta chain) was carried out in a study of Graves' ophthalmopathy and Graves' hyperthyroidism. This clonotype was seen many times. A duration under 3 months, NOSPECS ≥4, CAS ≥3 and moderate-to-severe activity characterized the donors with ophthalmopathy. The authors amplified TCR beta CDR3 regions from RNA transcripts. HTBI-primed first-round RT-PCR preceded second-round multiplex PCR. Using its own MiXCR run on the multiplex PCR reads, TCRdb lists one record per CDR3 protein. The table has 45,000 to 60,000 distinct CDR3 sequences, less than 55% seen once. The sequencing input was peripheral blood. This TCR derives from an adult woman with Graves' ophthalmopathy.

The CDR3 sequence: CASSPATGGNSPLHF. As DNA, the CDR3 is TGTGCCAGCAGCCCGGCTACAGGGGGGAATTCACCCCTCCACTTT. The chain employs TRBV7-2 and TRBJ1-6; 8 positions agree with TRBD1. J was trimmed by 7 bases and V by 5 bases; bases with no gene match: 7. In germline, CDR1 is SGHTA, CDR2 FQGNSA. The CDR3 runs to 15 residues.